The rows below give T cell receptor beta chains drawn from one sample of a study of cytomegalovirus exposure and HLA in healthy donors. Some clones are missing from TCRdb's copy, which holds only in-frame ones; the method was immunoSEQ multiplex PCR. Of some 130,000 clones listed, roughly 80% are singletons. Sequencing used PBMCs. The receptors shown here come from a male donor in good health and CMV-seronegative. Both conserved end residues are part of each CDR3. The D gene is left open where the match is weak. Some rows have no size entry. The others give once, few or many, or a class for an expanded clone.

size	J	D	V	CDR3	DNA
-	TRBJ2-6	-	TRBV30	CAWSLGANGLTF	TGTGCCTGGAGTCTTGGGGCCAACGGCCTGACTTTC
-	TRBJ2-3	TRBD2	TRBV5-1	CASSLNSGRGLDTQYF	TGCGCCAGCAGCTTAAACAGCGGGAGAGGCCTTGATACGCAGTATTTT
few	TRBJ1-6	-	TRBV4-2	CASSQDRRQVASPLHF	TGTGCCAGCAGCCAAGATCGAAGGCAGGTCGCTTCACCCCTCCACTTT
-	TRBJ2-3	TRBD2	TRBV11-3	CASSLVPGGGDTQYF	TGTGCCAGCAGCTTGGTACCGGGGGGAGGAGATACGCAGTATTTT
-	TRBJ1-3	-	TRBV6-1	CASSLIGVTGDTIYF	TGTGCCAGCAGTCTGATTGGTGTGACCGGAGACACCATATATTTT
-	TRBJ1-5	TRBD1	TRBV6-1	CASSGGQGVTHSNQPQHF	TGTGCCAGCAGTGGGGGACAGGGGGTTACCCATAGCAATCAGCCCCAGCATTTT
few	TRBJ2-1	-	TRBV6-4	CASSDGEANEQFF	TGTGCCAGCAGTGACGGTGAGGCCAATGAGCAGTTCTTC
-	TRBJ2-1	-	TRBV5-1	CASSQDSNSYNEQFF	TGCGCCAGCAGCCAAGACAGCAACTCCTACAATGAGCAGTTCTTC
few	TRBJ1-1	-	TRBV7-9	CASSHLMAGGSLPHTEAFF	TGTGCCAGCAGTCACCTAATGGCGGGAGGCTCTCTTCCCCACACTGAAGCTTTCTTT
-	TRBJ2-3	TRBD2	TRBV5-5	CASSGSGRAADTQYF	TGTGCCAGCAGCGGTAGCGGGAGGGCGGCAGATACGCAGTATTTT
-	TRBJ2-1	TRBD2	TRBV7-2	CASSLASGVYNEQFF	TGTGCCAGCAGCTTAGCTAGCGGGGTTTACAATGAGCAGTTCTTC
-	TRBJ1-5	-	TRBV5-5	CASSTEQSPQHF	TGTGCCAGCAGCACCGAACAGTCGCCCCAGCATTTT
-	TRBJ1-5	-	TRBV5-1	CASSAGMDQPQHF	TGCGCCAGCAGCGCGGGAATGGATCAGCCCCAGCATTTT
-	TRBJ2-1	TRBD1	TRBV27	CASSHRDRGNEQFF	TGTGCCAGCAGTCACCGGGACAGGGGTAATGAGCAGTTCTTC
-	TRBJ2-2	-	TRBV7-9	CASSRPGPLNTGELFF	TGTGCCAGCAGCCGGCCAGGGCCTCTGAACACCGGGGAGCTGTTTTTT
once	TRBJ1-2	-	TRBV10-2	CASRGGPNYGYTF	TGCGCCAGCAGGGGGGGACCCAACTATGGCTACACCTTC
-	TRBJ2-3	-	TRBV9	CASSVAQTDTQYF	TGTGCCAGCAGCGTAGCCCAGACAGATACGCAGTATTTT
-	TRBJ1-2	TRBD1	TRBV7-2	CASSFYTQGGGYTF	TGTGCCAGCAGCTTTTACACCCAGGGGGGCGGCTACACCTTC
-	TRBJ1-6	-	TRBV11-2	CASSLLSAGFFSPLHF	TGTGCCAGCAGCTTACTCTCGGCAGGCTTTTTTTCACCCCTCCACTTT
-	TRBJ2-1	TRBD2	TRBV7-6	CASSPTPGTSAHEQFF	TGTGCCAGCAGCCCTACCCCCGGGACTAGTGCCCATGAGCAGTTCTTC
-	TRBJ2-3	-	TRBV5-1	CASTVTGWETDTQYF	TGCGCCAGCACCGTCACAGGGTGGGAGACAGATACGCAGTATTTT
-	TRBJ2-1	TRBD2	TRBV6-5	CASSYGLAGAHNEQFF	TGTGCCAGCAGTTACGGGCTAGCGGGGGCCCACAATGAGCAGTTCTTC
once	TRBJ1-6	-	TRBV5-4	CASSLGGSYNSPLHF	TGTGCCAGCAGCTTAGGGGGCTCCTATAATTCACCCCTCCACTTT
-	TRBJ2-7	TRBD1	TRBV5-6	CASSWGQYANYEQYF	TGTGCCAGCAGCTGGGGACAGTACGCTAACTACGAGCAGTACTTC
-	TRBJ1-1	-	TRBV6-4	CASSDSAGDQATEAFF	TGTGCCAGCAGTGACTCGGCAGGGGATCAGGCCACTGAAGCTTTCTTT
once	TRBJ1-1	-	TRBV7-9	CASSLIRGAETEAFF	TGTGCCAGCAGCTTAATACGGGGGGCTGAAACTGAAGCTTTCTTT
-	TRBJ2-3	-	TRBV18	CASSPQIAVTDTQYF	TGTGCCAGCTCACCACAGATAGCGGTCACAGATACGCAGTATTTT
-	TRBJ1-3	-	TRBV11-2	CASSLEVHSSGNTIYF	TGTGCCAGCAGCTTAGAGGTGCACAGCTCTGGAAACACCATATATTTT
-	TRBJ2-7	-	TRBV6-5	CASSYDRSVAYEQYF	TGTGCCAGCAGTTATGACAGGTCCGTTGCCTACGAGCAGTACTTC
-	TRBJ2-7	TRBD1	TRBV12-5	CASGPNRGHEQYF	TGTGCTAGTGGTCCTAACAGGGGCCACGAGCAGTACTTC
-	TRBJ2-2	-	TRBV5-4	CASSPGVTGELFF	TGTGCCAGCAGTCCAGGGGTCACCGGGGAGCTGTTTTTT
-	TRBJ2-5	TRBD2	TRBV2	CASRPTSVQETQYF	TGTGCCAGCAGACCGACTAGCGTGCAAGAGACCCAGTACTTC
few	TRBJ2-7	-	TRBV5-1	CASSLDSSSYEQYF	TGCGCCAGCAGCTTGGATAGCAGCTCCTACGAGCAGTACTTC
-	TRBJ1-5	TRBD1	TRBV7-9	CASSLFTGEPQHF	TGTGCCAGCAGCTTATTTACAGGGGAGCCCCAGCATTTT
-	TRBJ1-1	-	TRBV27	CASSLNPVQEAFF	TGTGCCAGCAGTTTAAACCCAGTCCAAGAAGCTTTCTTT
-	TRBJ2-3	-	TRBV10-3	CATQGNLEDTQYF	TGTGCCACCCAGGGGAATTTGGAGGATACGCAGTATTTT
-	TRBJ2-7	TRBD1	TRBV7-9	CASSTRDRAEQYF	TGTGCCAGCAGCACACGGGACAGGGCCGAGCAGTACTTC
once	TRBJ2-5	-	TRBV14	CASSLRRGYQETQYF	TGTGCCAGCAGCCTTCGGAGGGGCTACCAAGAGACCCAGTACTTC
-	TRBJ2-3	-	TRBV7-6	CASSLVYGTDTQYF	TGTGCCAGCAGCTTAGTATACGGGACAGATACGCAGTATTTT
few	TRBJ2-7	TRBD1	TRBV7-9	CSSSQDRDEQYF	TGTTCCAGCAGCCAGGACAGGGACGAGCAGTACTTC
-	TRBJ2-5	-	TRBV4-3	CASSQDWVADFPIGGTQYF	TGCGCCAGCAGCCAAGATTGGGTAGCGGACTTTCCGATAGGTGGGACCCAGTACTTC
-	TRBJ1-1	-	TRBV19	CASTLTRETEAFF	TGTGCCAGTACCTTAACCCGGGAGACTGAAGCTTTCTTT
-	TRBJ2-1	-	TRBV5-1	CASSLPGNEQFF	TGCGCCAGCAGCTTGCCGGGGAATGAGCAGTTCTTC
few	TRBJ1-1	-	TRBV14	CASSPYRNTEAFF	TGTGCCAGCAGCCCTTACAGGAACACTGAAGCTTTCTTT
-	TRBJ1-1	-	TRBV30	CAWSVGFQTGAFF	TGTGCCTGGAGTGTAGGCTTCCAGACGGGAGCTTTCTTT
-	TRBJ2-1	-	TRBV27	CASSLQGSYNEQFF	TGTGCCAGCAGTTTACAGGGCTCCTACAATGAGCAGTTCTTC
-	TRBJ2-1	-	TRBV15	CATSRDEDYNEQFF	TGTGCCACCAGCAGAGATGAGGACTACAATGAGCAGTTCTTC
-	TRBJ2-1	-	TRBV21-1	CASSEGRGGSSYNEQFF	TGTGCCAGCAGCGAGGGGCGGGGAGGAAGCTCCTACAATGAGCAGTTCTTC
-	TRBJ2-3	TRBD1	TRBV25-1	CASSDRTGVRDTQYF	TGTGCCAGCAGTGATCGGACAGGGGTGAGGGATACGCAGTATTTT
few	TRBJ2-1	TRBD2	TRBV19	CASSMGHLAGGPRGHEQFF	TGTGCCAGTAGTATGGGCCATCTAGCGGGGGGGCCTCGAGGTCATGAGCAGTTCTTC
-	TRBJ2-7	TRBD2	TRBV28	CASSLSSLAGLPYEQYF	TGTGCCAGCAGTTTATCGTCCCTAGCGGGGTTGCCCTACGAGCAGTACTTC
-	TRBJ2-3	TRBD2	TRBV27	CASSSPSGPTDTQYF	TGTGCCAGCAGTTCCCCTAGCGGGCCCACAGATACGCAGTATTTT